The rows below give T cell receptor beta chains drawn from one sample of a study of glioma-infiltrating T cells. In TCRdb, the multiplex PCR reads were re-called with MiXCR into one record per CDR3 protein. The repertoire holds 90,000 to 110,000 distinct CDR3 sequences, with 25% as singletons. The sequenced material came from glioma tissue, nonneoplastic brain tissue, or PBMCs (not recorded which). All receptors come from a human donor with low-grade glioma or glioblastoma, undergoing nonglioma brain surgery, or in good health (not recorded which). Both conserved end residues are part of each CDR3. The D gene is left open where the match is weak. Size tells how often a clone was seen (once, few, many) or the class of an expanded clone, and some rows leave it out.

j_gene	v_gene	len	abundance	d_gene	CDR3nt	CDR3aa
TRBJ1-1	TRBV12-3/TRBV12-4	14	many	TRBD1	TGTGCCAGCAGTCCCAGGACAGGGGCGACTGAAGCTTTCTTT	CASSPRTGATEAFF
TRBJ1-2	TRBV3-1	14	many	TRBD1	TGTGCCAGCAGCCATGAGACAGGGGGCTATGGCTACACCTTC	CASSHETGGYGYTF
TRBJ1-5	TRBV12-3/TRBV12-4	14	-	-	TGTGCCAGCAGTTCATCAGGGGGCAATCAGCCCCAGCATTTT	CASSSSGGNQPQHF
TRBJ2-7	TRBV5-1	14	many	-	TGCGCCAGCAGCTTGGTAGCAGGGAAAGACGAGCAGTACTTC	CASSLVAGKDEQYF
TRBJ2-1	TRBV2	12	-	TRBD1	TGTGCCAGCAGCCTCCAAGGACAGGGGTCGCTCTTC	CASSLQGQGSLF
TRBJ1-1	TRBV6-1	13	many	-	TGTGCCAGCAGTGAAGCCTTCTATTTCGAAGCTTTCTTT	CASSEAFYFEAFF
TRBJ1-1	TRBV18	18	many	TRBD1	TGTGCCAGCTCACCAACGGACAGGGGGCTTTTCCCCATCACTGAAGCTTTCTTT	CASSPTDRGLFPITEAFF
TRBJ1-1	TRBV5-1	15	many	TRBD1	TGCGCCAGCAGCCGGATTACAGGGGAGGGCACTGAAGCTTTCTTT	CASSRITGEGTEAFF
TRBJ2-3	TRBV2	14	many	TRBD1	TGTGCCAGCAGCCTACAGGGGGGACCCGATACGCAGTATTTT	CASSLQGGPDTQYF
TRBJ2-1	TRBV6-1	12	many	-	TGTGCCAGCAGCCGGAGTACAAATGAGCAGTTCTTC	CASSRSTNEQFF
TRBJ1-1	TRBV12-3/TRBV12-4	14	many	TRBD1	TGTGCCAGCAGTCTAGGGACAGGGTATGCTGAAGCTTTCTTT	CASSLGTGYAEAFF
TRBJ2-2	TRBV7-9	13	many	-	TGTGCCAGCAGCTTAGAAGGACCGCGAGAGCTGTTTTTT	CASSLEGPRELFF
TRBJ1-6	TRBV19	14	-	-	TGTGCCAGTAGTGAACAAGACGATAATTCACCCCTCCACTTT	CASSEQDDNSPLHF
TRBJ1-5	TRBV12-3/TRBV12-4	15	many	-	TGTGCCAGCAGTTTTGAAGGATATAGCAATCAGCCCCAGCATTTT	CASSFEGYSNQPQHF
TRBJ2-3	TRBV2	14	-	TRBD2	TGTGCCAATAGACTAGCAGCGTTCACAGATACGCAGTATTTT	CANRLAAFTDTQYF
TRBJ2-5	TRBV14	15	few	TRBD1	TGTGCCAGCAGCCACGGACAGGGGAGGGAAGAGACCCAGTACTTC	CASSHGQGREETQYF
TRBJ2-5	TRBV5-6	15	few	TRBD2	TGTGCCAGCAGCTTTAGAAGCGGGGTTGGAAAGACCCAGTACTTC	CASSFRSGVGKTQYF
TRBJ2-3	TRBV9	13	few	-	TGTGCCAGCAGCGTAGCGGTCACAGATACGCAGTATTTT	CASSVAVTDTQYF
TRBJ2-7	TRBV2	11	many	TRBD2	TGTGCCAGCAGTCCTCTAGCGGGAGAATACTTC	CASSPLAGEYF
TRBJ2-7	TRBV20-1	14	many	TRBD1	TGCAGTGCTTATCGGGGGACAGGTACCTACGAGCAGTACTTC	CSAYRGTGTYEQYF
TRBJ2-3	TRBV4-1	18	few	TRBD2	TGCGCCAGCAGCCAAGGGCAGACTAGCAGACCTCACAGAGATACGCAGTATTTT	CASSQGQTSRPHRDTQYF
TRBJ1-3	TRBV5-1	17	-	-	TGCGCCAGCAGCAAGCGGGACTTCTCGTTCTCTCTAAACACCATATATTTT	CASSKRDFSFSLNTIYF
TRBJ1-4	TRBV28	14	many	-	TGTGCCAGCACCTCAGGGAGAACTAATGAAAAACTGTTTTTT	CASTSGRTNEKLFF
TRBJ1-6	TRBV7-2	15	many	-	TGTGCCAGCAGCATCCTTGGAGCCTATAATTCACCCCTCCACTTT	CASSILGAYNSPLHF
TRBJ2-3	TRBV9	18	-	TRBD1	TGTGCCAGCAGCGCTGGGGCGGGACAGGGGATCATGACAGATACGCAGTATTTT	CASSAGAGQGIMTDTQYF
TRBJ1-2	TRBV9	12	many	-	TGTGCCAGCAACTTAGGGGGTACAGGCTACACCTTC	CASNLGGTGYTF
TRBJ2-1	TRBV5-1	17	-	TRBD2	TGCGCCAGCAGCTTGGGTCTAGCGGGAGGTGTCTACAATGAGCAGTTCTTC	CASSLGLAGGVYNEQFF
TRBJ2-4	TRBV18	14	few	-	TGTGCCAGCTCACCAAGTCAAAAAAAAAACATTCAGTACTTC	CASSPSQKKNIQYF
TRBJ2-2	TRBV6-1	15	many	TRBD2	TGTGCCAGCACCGGGGGGGGGGTTCGGACCGGGGAGCTGTTTTTT	CASTGGGVRTGELFF
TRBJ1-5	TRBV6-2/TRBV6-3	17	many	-	TGTGCCAGCGCCAGGGGAGGCCTACTTAATAGCAATCAGCCCCAGCATTTT	CASARGGLLNSNQPQHF
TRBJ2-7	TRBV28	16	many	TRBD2	TGTGCCAGCAGTTTGAGCGGGAGGACGAGCTCCTACGAGCAGTACTTC	CASSLSGRTSSYEQYF
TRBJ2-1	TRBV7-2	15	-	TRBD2	TGTGTCAGCAGTGGCAGCGGGGGGGAATACAATGAGCAGTTCTTC	CVSSGSGGEYNEQFF
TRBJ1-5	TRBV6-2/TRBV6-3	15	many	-	TGTGCCAGCAGTTACTCGACCAGGGGTGATCAGCCCCAGCATTTT	CASSYSTRGDQPQHF
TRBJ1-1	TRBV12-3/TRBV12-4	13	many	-	TGTGCCAGCAGTTTAGCGCAGGCAACTGAAGCTTTCTTT	CASSLAQATEAFF
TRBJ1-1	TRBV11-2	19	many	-	TGTGCCAGCAGCTTCGCCAGGGTGTTACCCGAACGAGGTCACACTGAAGCTTTCTTT	CASSFARVLPERGHTEAFF
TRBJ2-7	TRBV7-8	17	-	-	TGTGCCAGCAGCTTGGTCGGGTCAGGAGGAAAAACCTACGAGCAGTACTTC	CASSLVGSGGKTYEQYF
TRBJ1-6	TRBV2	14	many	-	TGTGCCAGCAGAACGGACAGTAGGGTCTCACCCCTCCACTTT	CASRTDSRVSPLHF
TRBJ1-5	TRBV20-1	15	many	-	TGCAGTGCTGGATGGGGCTATGAAGGCAATCAGCCCCAGCATTTT	CSAGWGYEGNQPQHF
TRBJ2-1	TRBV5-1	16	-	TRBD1	TGCGCCAGCAGCTTGTCTGGGACAGGAGGCATCAATGAGCAGTTCTTC	CASSLSGTGGINEQFF
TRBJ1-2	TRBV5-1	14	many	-	TGCGCCAGCAGCGGTCCTTCGGGCACCTATGGCTACACCTTC	CASSGPSGTYGYTF
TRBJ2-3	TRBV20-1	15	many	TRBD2	TGCAGTGCTAGAGATCGTACTAGCGGGAGCCCTACGCAGTATTTT	CSARDRTSGSPTQYF
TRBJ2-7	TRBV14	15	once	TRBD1	TGTGCCAGCACCCTTAGACAGGGGGCTAAACCGGAGCAGTACTTC	CASTLRQGAKPEQYF
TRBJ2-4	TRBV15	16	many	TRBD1	TGTGCCACCAGCATTGGGACAGGATGGGGTAGGGACATTCAGTACTTC	CATSIGTGWGRDIQYF
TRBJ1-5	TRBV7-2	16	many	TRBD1	TGTGCCAGCAGCTTAGTTGGGACAGGGGGCGTTCAGCCCCAGCATTTT	CASSLVGTGGVQPQHF